What follows are 10 T cell receptor beta chains derived from one specimen sequenced in a study of T cells in pancreatic ductal adenocarcinoma. TCRdb's table, derived via immunoSEQ multiplex PCR, lists solely in-frame clones and lacks some. The sample lists about 29,000 clones; around nine tenths were seen once. The selected patients with pancreatic ductal adenocarcinoma had surgery but no neoadjuvant therapy. Sequencing input: PBMCs. These receptors were taken from a human donor with pancreatic ductal adenocarcinoma.

The chain uses TRBV14 and TRBJ2-1; D is possibly TRBD1 (5 bases). Looked up from germline, CDR1 is SGHDN and CDR2 is FVKESK. Trimming removed 8 bases at V and 8 bases at J, with 22 bases between. This CDR3 comprises 15 residues. Here the CDR3 reads CASAAGLVFGDEQFF. CDR3 nucleotide sequence: TGTGCCAGCGCCGCAGGGTTGGTTTTTGGGGATGAGCAGTTCTTC.

This chain joins TRBV10-2 and TRBJ1-5; D might be TRBD1 (5 bases). The CDR3 runs to 14 residues. Germline V CDR1 and CDR2: WSHSY, SAAADI. V lost 3 bases, J lost 3 bases, and 9 bases lay in between. The CDR3 spells CASSETGPNQPQHF. Here the CDR3 DNA reads TGCGCCAGCAGTGAAACAGGCCCCAATCAGCCCCAGCATTTT.

The chain uses TRBV7-9 and TRBJ2-5; 12 bases agree with TRBD2. Germline V gene sequence: CDR1 SEHNR, CDR2 FQNEAQ (reference sequence). V was pared by 5 bases and J by 5 bases, with 6 bases of the junction left unmatched. The length of the CDR3 is 15 residues. The CDR3 is CASSVLAGGGETQYF. For the CDR3, the DNA is TGTGCCAGCAGCGTACTAGCGGGAGGTGGGGAGACCCAGTACTTC.

The J gene is TRBJ2-1, the V gene TRBV18, with TRBD1 as a possible D gene (5 bases). The CDR3 covers 16 residues. Germline values: CDR1 KGHSH, CDR2 LQKENI. With 6 bases removed from V and 0 bases from J, the gap between germline ends came to 15 bases. The CDR3 DNA reads as TGTGCCAGCTCCAACAGACAGTCGAGCTCCTACAATGAGCAGTTCTTC. Translating it yields CASSNRQSSSYNEQFF.

This chain links TRBV19 with TRBJ2-3, with D maybe TRBD1 (5 bases). V gave up 7 bases and J gave up 2 bases, with 16 bases separating them. Germline CDR1 and CDR2: LNHDA and SQIVND (reference sequence). The CDR3 covers 15 residues. This CDR3 reads CASKQRQGPTDTQYF. The CDR3 coding sequence is TGTGCCAGTAAACAAAGGCAGGGCCCCACAGATACGCAGTATTTT.

V and J are TRBV6-1 and TRBJ2-5, with D perhaps TRBD2 (6 bases). Germline V gene sequence: CDR1 MNHNS, CDR2 SASEGT. CDR3 length equals 15 residues. Trimming stripped 8 bases from V and 2 bases from J, with 18 bases between. This chain's CDR3 is CASRGTRRTQETQYF. Here the CDR3 DNA reads TGTGCCAGCCGAGGGACTCGCAGAACTCAAGAGACCCAGTACTTC.

The chain joins TRBV5-1 to TRBJ1-5; D ambiguous. Trimming shortened V by 1 base and J by 2 bases, and 7 bases separated the two germline ends. The CDR3 sequence is 14 residues long. In germline, CDR1 is SGHRS, CDR2 YFSETQ. Written as DNA, the CDR3 is TGCGCCAGCAGCTTGAACGCTGGCAATCAGCCCCAGCATTTT. This encodes CASSLNAGNQPQHF.

This sequence joins TRBV10-2 and TRBJ1-4, with 7 bases identical to TRBD1. Germline CDR1 reads WSHSY; CDR2 reads SAAADI. There are 15 residues in the CDR3. V trimming: 3 bases; J trimming: 7 bases; junction bases outside the gene matches: 8. The CDR3 coding sequence is TGCGCCAGCAGTGACCTCCCAGGGGGGGTTGAAAAACTGTTTTTT. Translating gives CASSDLPGGVEKLFF.

The genes are TRBV28 and TRBJ2-7, with a tentative D call TRBD1 (6 bases). There are 14 residues in the CDR3. Germline-derived CDR1 and CDR2 are MDHEN and SYDVKM. V shed 4 bases and J shed 4 bases, with 14 bases lying between them. CDR3 in amino acids: CASSSRTVSYEQYF. The CDR3, as DNA: TGTGCCAGCAGTTCGCGGACAGTTAGTTACGAGCAGTACTTC.

The chain employs TRBV4-2 and TRBJ2-1; no firm D call. The V end lost 3 bases, the J end lost 3 bases, and 0 bases lay between the germline ends. Per germline, CDR1 LGHNA and CDR2 YNFKEQ. This CDR3 contains 11 residues. The CDR3 bases are TGTGCCAGCAGCCACTACAATGAGCAGTTCTTC. Its protein is CASSHYNEQFF.